This is a list of T cell receptor beta chains from one sample in a study of control samples from healthy donors and cancer patients. Assay: immunoSEQ multiplex PCR; the TCRdb copy retains only in-frame clones and omits some. The table has some 90,000 clones, roughly 89% seen once. The sequencing sample was made of blood. These receptors originate from a woman in her sixties or seventies in good health. Each CDR3 is given with its conserved first and last residue. A D gene is named only where the DNA matches it firmly. Only part of the rows carry a size: once, few, many, or a class if the clone is expanded.

j_call clone_size d_call v_call cdr3_length cdr3_aa cdr3_nt
TRBJ2-5 . TRBD2 TRBV9 17 CASSVASGGAGTETQYF TGTGCCAGCAGCGTAGCCAGCGGGGGGGCCGGGACGGAGACCCAGTACTTC
TRBJ2-7 . . TRBV18 13 CASSPRDFNEQYF TGTGCCAGCTCACCCCGGGACTTCAACGAGCAGTACTTC
TRBJ2-7 . . TRBV5-1 16 CASSSAPDLISYEQYF TGCGCCAGCAGCTCGGCTCCGGATCTTATTAGCTACGAGCAGTACTTC
TRBJ2-3 . TRBD2 TRBV11-2 16 CASSSTSGAFPYTQYF TGTGCCAGCAGCTCGACTAGCGGGGCATTCCCTTATACGCAGTATTTT
TRBJ1-1 . . TRBV7-2 15 CASSFGRRRGTEAFF TGTGCCAGCAGCTTTGGGAGGAGAAGGGGCACTGAAGCTTTCTTT
TRBJ2-2 . . TRBV5-6 16 CASSLEHYANTGELFF TGTGCCAGCAGCTTGGAACATTACGCGAACACCGGGGAGCTGTTTTTT
TRBJ1-6 . . TRBV9 18 CASSVGGGYSHYNSPLHF TGTGCCAGCAGCGTTGGCGGCGGATATTCTCACTATAATTCACCCCTCCACTTT
TRBJ1-1 . . TRBV12-3/TRBV12-4 13 CASSLGGNTEAFF TGTGCCAGCAGTTTAGGGGGGAACACTGAAGCTTTCTTT
TRBJ1-6 . . TRBV6-5 15 CASSYGVSFPSPLHF TGTGCCAGCAGTTACGGCGTCAGTTTCCCCTCACCCCTCCACTTT
TRBJ1-3 . . TRBV2 13 CASSDLQGNTVYF TGTGCCAGCAGTGACTTGCAGGGAAACACCGTATATTTT
TRBJ1-3 . TRBD1 TRBV18 15 CASSPRRTGEDTIYF TGTGCCAGCTCACCACGTCGGACAGGAGAAGACACCATATATTTT
TRBJ1-4 once TRBD1 TRBV20-1 14 CSASAGTGFEKLFF TGCAGTGCTAGTGCCGGGACAGGGTTTGAAAAACTGTTTTTT
TRBJ1-2 . TRBD1 TRBV29-1 12 CSVNTGGGGYTF TGCAGCGTAAATACAGGGGGGGGTGGCTACACCTTC
TRBJ1-2 . . TRBV28 16 CASSRTGRWSNYGYTF TGTGCCAGCAGTAGAACGGGCCGGTGGTCCAACTATGGCTACACCTTC
TRBJ1-2 . . TRBV6-5 15 CASSPIAAPVPGYTF TGTGCCAGCAGTCCGATCGCCGCTCCTGTCCCTGGCTACACCTTC
TRBJ2-7 . . TRBV11-2 14 CASSLVQRAYEQYF TGTGCCAGCAGCTTAGTACAGCGCGCCTACGAGCAGTACTTC
TRBJ1-5 . . TRBV2 13 CASTAESNQPQHF TGTGCCAGCACAGCAGAAAGCAATCAGCCCCAGCATTTT
TRBJ1-2 . TRBD1 TRBV27 15 CASSPGTGANYGYTF TGTGCCAGCAGTCCCGGGACAGGAGCTAACTATGGCTACACCTTC
TRBJ2-2 . . TRBV15 16 CATSDLFGRSTGELFF TGTGCCACCAGTGACCTCTTTGGACGGAGCACCGGGGAGCTGTTTTTT
TRBJ2-3 . TRBD2 TRBV5-1 16 CATQTRPSGGADTQYF TGCGCCACCCAGACCCGACCTAGCGGGGGGGCAGATACGCAGTATTTT
TRBJ1-1 . . TRBV30 12 CAWIRDSTEAFF TGTGCCTGGATCAGGGACTCGACTGAAGCTTTCTTT
TRBJ1-2 . . TRBV28 13 CASNRLLSYGYTF TGTGCCAGCAACCGCCTTTTGAGCTATGGCTACACCTTC
TRBJ2-7 . TRBD1 TRBV11-2 14 CASSWGQRTYEQYF TGTGCCAGCAGCTGGGGACAGAGAACCTACGAGCAGTACTTC
TRBJ1-2 . TRBD1 TRBV7-2 14 CASSPGTANYGYTF TGTGCCAGCAGCCCGGGGACAGCTAACTATGGCTACACCTTC
TRBJ1-4 . TRBD1 TRBV19 13 CASSRQGKEKLFF TGTGCCAGTAGCCGACAGGGGAAAGAAAAACTGTTTTTT
TRBJ2-3 . . TRBV7-8 18 CASSLFLQATLPTDTQYF TGTGCCAGCAGCTTATTCCTACAGGCAACTTTACCCACAGATACGCAGTATTTT
TRBJ2-2 . . TRBV12-5 13 CASGLVGTGELFF TGTGCTAGTGGTTTGGTTGGGACCGGGGAGCTGTTTTTT
TRBJ1-3 . . TRBV5-1 14 CASSLGLSGNTIYF TGCGCCAGCAGCTTGGGCCTCTCTGGAAACACCATATATTTT
TRBJ1-2 . TRBD1 TRBV4-1 13 CASSQTGIYGYTF TGCGCCAGCAGCCAGACAGGGATATATGGCTACACCTTC
TRBJ2-2 few . TRBV7-9 13 CASSLEGTGELFF TGTGCCAGCAGCTTAGAGGGGACCGGGGAGCTGTTTTTT
TRBJ2-7 . . TRBV5-8 11 CASKLSYEQYF TGTGCCAGCAAGTTATCCTACGAGCAGTACTTC
TRBJ2-5 . TRBD2 TRBV28 14 CASSLTGGQETQYF TGTGCCAGCAGTTTAACGGGAGGGCAAGAGACCCAGTACTTC
TRBJ1-1 . . TRBV4-3 14 CASSSWEGNTEAFF TGCGCCAGCAGCTCCTGGGAGGGGAACACTGAAGCTTTCTTT
TRBJ1-1 . . TRBV25-1 15 CASSESRRGNTEAFF TGTGCCAGCAGTGAATCGCGCAGGGGGAACACTGAAGCTTTCTTT
TRBJ2-6 . TRBD1 TRBV3-1/TRBV3-2 21 CASSQFPRADRGLSGANVLTF TGTGCCAGCAGCCAATTCCCCAGGGCGGACAGGGGACTCTCTGGGGCCAACGTCCTGACTTTC
TRBJ1-1 . . TRBV5-1 13 CASSLNDLLEAFF TGCGCCAGCAGCTTGAATGACTTACTCGAAGCTTTCTTT
TRBJ1-4 . . TRBV28 15 CASSLHATKGEKLFF TGTGCCAGCAGTTTACACGCCACGAAGGGGGAAAAACTGTTTTTT
TRBJ1-5 . . TRBV10-3 13 CAIGGVSNQPQHF TGTGCCATCGGGGGGGTGAGCAATCAGCCCCAGCATTTT
TRBJ1-1 . . TRBV19 11 CASNENTEAFF TGTGCCAGTAACGAGAACACTGAAGCTTTCTTT
TRBJ2-3 . TRBD2 TRBV5-8 13 CATPERGRVTQYF TGTGCCACCCCCGAGCGGGGAAGGGTAACGCAGTATTTT
TRBJ1-2 . . TRBV28 12 CASSFRGYGYTF TGTGCCAGCAGTTTTCGGGGGTATGGCTACACCTTC
TRBJ2-5 . TRBD2 TRBV9 16 CASSVGSGRSGETQYF TGTGCCAGCAGCGTAGGCAGCGGGAGAAGTGGGGAGACCCAGTACTTC
TRBJ2-1 once TRBD1 TRBV6-1 16 CASSDPPGQVSNEQFF TGTGCCAGCAGTGATCCCCCAGGACAGGTCTCAAATGAGCAGTTCTTC
TRBJ1-3 few . TRBV15 17 CATSRDRRLLSGNTIYF TGTGCCACCAGCAGAGATCGGCGCCTTTTGTCTGGAAACACCATATATTTT
TRBJ2-1 . TRBD2 TRBV24-1 17 CATSDRPRTSGREEQFF TGTGCCACCAGTGATCGCCCGCGGACTAGCGGGAGGGAGGAACAGTTCTTC
TRBJ1-6 . . TRBV27 15 CASSSFSSYNSPLHF TGTGCCAGCAGTTCATTCAGCTCCTATAATTCACCCCTCCACTTT
TRBJ2-5 once . TRBV7-8 16 CASSSRPRAMGETQYF TGTGCCAGCAGCTCCCGCCCCCGGGCCATGGGAGAGACCCAGTACTTC
TRBJ1-5 . . TRBV6-6 11 CASRISGPQHF TGTGCCAGCAGAATTTCGGGGCCCCAGCATTTT
TRBJ2-7 . . TRBV2 14 CASSEQGYSYEQYF TGTGCCAGCAGTGAACAGGGCTACTCCTACGAGCAGTACTTC
TRBJ1-4 once TRBD1 TRBV5-1 14 CASSTGGTNEKLFF TGCGCCAGCAGCACAGGGGGCACTAATGAAAAACTGTTTTTT
TRBJ2-1 . TRBD1 TRBV6-2/TRBV6-3 12 CASSNRGNEQFF TGTGCCAGCAGTAACAGGGGAAATGAGCAGTTCTTC
TRBJ1-1 . . TRBV7-2 14 CASSPREAFAEAFF TGTGCCAGCAGCCCGCGGGAGGCTTTCGCTGAAGCTTTCTTT
TRBJ1-1 . TRBD1 TRBV18 17 CASSPPGTGAMNTEAFF TGTGCCAGCTCACCCCCCGGGACAGGGGCCATGAACACTGAAGCTTTCTTT